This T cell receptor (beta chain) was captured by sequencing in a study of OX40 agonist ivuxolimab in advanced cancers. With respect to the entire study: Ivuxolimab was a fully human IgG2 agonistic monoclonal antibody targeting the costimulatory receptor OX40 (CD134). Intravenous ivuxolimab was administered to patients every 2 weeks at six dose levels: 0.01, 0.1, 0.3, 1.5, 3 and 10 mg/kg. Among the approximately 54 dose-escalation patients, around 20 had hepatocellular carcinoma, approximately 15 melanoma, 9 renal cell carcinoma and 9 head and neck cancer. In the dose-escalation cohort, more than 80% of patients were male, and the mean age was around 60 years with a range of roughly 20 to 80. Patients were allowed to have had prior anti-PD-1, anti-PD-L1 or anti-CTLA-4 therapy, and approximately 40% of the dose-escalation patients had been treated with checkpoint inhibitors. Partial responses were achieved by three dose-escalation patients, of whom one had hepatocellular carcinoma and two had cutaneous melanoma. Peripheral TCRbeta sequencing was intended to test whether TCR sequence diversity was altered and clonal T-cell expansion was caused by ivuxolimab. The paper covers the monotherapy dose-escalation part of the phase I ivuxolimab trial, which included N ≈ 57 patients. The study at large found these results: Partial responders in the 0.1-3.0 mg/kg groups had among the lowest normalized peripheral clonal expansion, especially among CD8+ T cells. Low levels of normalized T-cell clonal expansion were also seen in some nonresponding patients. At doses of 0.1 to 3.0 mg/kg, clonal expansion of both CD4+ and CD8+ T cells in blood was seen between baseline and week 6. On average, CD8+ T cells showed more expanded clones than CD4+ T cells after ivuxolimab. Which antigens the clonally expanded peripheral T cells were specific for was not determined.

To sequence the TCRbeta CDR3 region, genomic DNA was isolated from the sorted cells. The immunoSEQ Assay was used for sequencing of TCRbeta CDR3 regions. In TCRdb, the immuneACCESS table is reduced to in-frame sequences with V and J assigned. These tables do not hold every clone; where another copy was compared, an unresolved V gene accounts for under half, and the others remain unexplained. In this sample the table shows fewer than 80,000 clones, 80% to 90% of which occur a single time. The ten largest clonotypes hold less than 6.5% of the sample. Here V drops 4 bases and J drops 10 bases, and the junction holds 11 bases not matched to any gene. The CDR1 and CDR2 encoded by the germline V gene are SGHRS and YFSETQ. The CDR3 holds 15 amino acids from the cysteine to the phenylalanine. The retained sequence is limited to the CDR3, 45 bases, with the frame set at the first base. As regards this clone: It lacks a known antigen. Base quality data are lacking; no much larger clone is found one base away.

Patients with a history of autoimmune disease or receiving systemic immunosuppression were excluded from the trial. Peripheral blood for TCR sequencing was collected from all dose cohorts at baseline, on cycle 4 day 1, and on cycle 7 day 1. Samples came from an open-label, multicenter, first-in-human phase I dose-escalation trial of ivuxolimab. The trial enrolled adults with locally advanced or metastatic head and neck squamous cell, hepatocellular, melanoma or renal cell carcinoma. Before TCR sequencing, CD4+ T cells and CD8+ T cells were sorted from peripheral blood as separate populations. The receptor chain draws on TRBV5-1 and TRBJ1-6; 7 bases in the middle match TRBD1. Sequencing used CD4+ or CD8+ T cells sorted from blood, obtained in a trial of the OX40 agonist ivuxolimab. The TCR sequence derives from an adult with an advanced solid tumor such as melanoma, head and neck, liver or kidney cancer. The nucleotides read TGCGCCAGCAGCGAAGCTGGACAGGCCGGATCACCCCTCCACTTT. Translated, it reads CASSEAGQAGSPLHF.